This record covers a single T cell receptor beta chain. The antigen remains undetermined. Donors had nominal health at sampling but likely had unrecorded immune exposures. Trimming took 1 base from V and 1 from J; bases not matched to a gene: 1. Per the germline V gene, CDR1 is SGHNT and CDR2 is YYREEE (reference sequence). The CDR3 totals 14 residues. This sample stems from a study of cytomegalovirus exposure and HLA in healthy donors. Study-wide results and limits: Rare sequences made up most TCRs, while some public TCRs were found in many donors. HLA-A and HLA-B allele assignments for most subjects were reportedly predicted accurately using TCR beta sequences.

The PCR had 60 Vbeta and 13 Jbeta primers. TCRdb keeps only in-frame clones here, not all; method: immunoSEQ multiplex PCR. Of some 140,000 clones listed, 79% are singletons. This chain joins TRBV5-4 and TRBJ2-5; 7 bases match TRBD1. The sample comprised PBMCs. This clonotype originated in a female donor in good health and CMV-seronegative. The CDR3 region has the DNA TGTGCCAGCAGCTTGAGACAGGGCCAAGAGACCCAGTACTTC. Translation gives CASSLRQGQETQYF.